This entry lists 18 T cell receptor beta chains sequenced from one sample in a study of blood T cell repertoires in COVID-19. Assay: immunoSEQ multiplex PCR; the TCRdb copy retains only in-frame clones and omits some. The sample has a few hundred thousand clones, roughly 86% seen once. Sequences were obtained from peripheral blood. These receptors all come from a woman in her forties or fifties with COVID-19, enrolled during active disease.

The V and J genes are TRBV4-1 and TRBJ2-7; D is possibly TRBD1 (5 bases). The germline CDR1 and CDR2 sequences are MGHRA and YSYEKL. V was cut by 4 bases and J by 5 bases, with 15 bases left in between. This CDR3 has 14 residues. The CDR3 here is CASSRAQGFDEQYV. DNA of the CDR3: TGCGCCAGCAGCCGAGCGCAGGGTTTCGACGAGCAGTACGTC.

V usage is TRBV24-1 and J usage is TRBJ2-3; TRBD2 matches 10 bases. CDR1 is KGHDR, CDR2 SFDVKD, per germline. Germline trimming cut 9 bases from V and 6 bases from J; bases unmatched to any gene: 11. The length of the CDR3 is 15 residues. The chain's CDR3 is CATASGGLGGDTQYF. DNA for the CDR3: TGTGCCACCGCTAGCGGGGGCCTCGGGGGGGATACGCAGTATTTT.

V gene TRBV19 combines with J gene TRBJ2-4, with 8 bases lining up with TRBD1. This CDR3 is built from 15 residues. CDR1 is LNHDA and CDR2 is SQIVND in the germline V gene (reference sequence). The V and J ends lost 3 bases and 3 bases, in that order; junction bases with no gene match: 4. DNA of the CDR3: TGTGCCAGTAGTATCAAGGGACAGGACAAAAACATTCAGTACTTC. Translated: CASSIKGQDKNIQYF.

J is TRBJ2-1 and V is TRBV6-2 or TRBV6-3; TRBD2 aligns across 9 bases. Germline CDR1 reads MNHEY; CDR2 reads SVGEGT. After removal of 2 bases from V and 0 bases from J, the junction contained 5 bases not matched to a gene. The CDR3 consists of 17 residues. CDR3: CASSYHSGGLSYNEQFF. In DNA, the CDR3 is TGTGCCAGCAGTTACCACAGCGGGGGGCTCTCCTACAATGAGCAGTTCTTC.

The V call is TRBV10-2, the J call TRBJ2-7, with D possibly being TRBD2 (7 bases). Germline V lookup: CDR1 WSHSY, CDR2 SAAADI. The CDR3 extends over 14 amino acids. V gave up 6 bases and J gave up 6 bases, with 18 bases separating them. The CDR3, as DNA: TGCGCCAGCAGGAAACAGGGAGGGGCCGGCGAGCAGTACTTC. Its translation is CASRKQGGAGEQYF.

This clone was observed a handful of times. This chain connects TRBV7-2 to TRBJ1-5; 7 nucleotides match TRBD1. The V gene's germline CDR1 is SGHTA and CDR2 FQGNSA. The CDR3 sequence is 15 residues long. After removal of 5 bases from V and 0 bases from J, the junction contained 4 bases not matched to a gene. CDR3 sequence reads: CASSGGQLSNQPQHF. CDR3 sequence (DNA): TGTGCCAGCAGCGGGGGACAGCTTAGCAATCAGCCCCAGCATTTT.

This chain uses TRBV2 with TRBJ2-1, with a tentative D call TRBD1 (6 bases). V lost 3 bases and J 4 bases, leaving 16 bases between the germline ends. The CDR3 spans 16 residues. Germline V gene data show CDR1 as SNHLY and CDR2 as FYNNEI. CDR3 protein: CASSDLKGDLYNEQFF. The CDR3 region has the DNA TGTGCCAGCAGTGATCTTAAGGGGGACCTATACAATGAGCAGTTCTTC.

This clone occurred a few times. The chain has TRBV18 and TRBJ1-4; D is unresolved. Between the trimmed V and J ends, which lost 5 bases and 8 bases, there was a span of 12 bases. The CDR3 has 13 amino acids. Germline values: CDR1 KGHSH, CDR2 LQKENI. The CDR3 DNA follows: TGTGCCAGCTCAGGTCTCTCGCGCGAAAAACTGTTTTTT. Amino acid sequence: CASSGLSREKLFF.

The gene calls are TRBV10-3 and TRBJ2-5, with 7 bases aligning to TRBD1. In germline, CDR1 is ENHRY, CDR2 SYGVKD. Germline trimming cut 5 bases from V and 7 bases from J; bases unmatched to any gene: 10. The CDR3 has 14 residues. The CDR3 region has the DNA TGTGCCATCAGTTTCGACAGGGACGTCGGGACCCAGTACTTC. Its protein product is CAISFDRDVGTQYF.

The rearrangement joins TRBV10-3 to TRBJ1-6; 7 bases agree with TRBD1. This CDR3 region has 14 residues. Germline trimming cut 2 bases from V and 5 bases from J; bases unmatched to any gene: 0. Germline V gives CDR1 ENHRY, CDR2 SYGVKD. Here the CDR3 reads CAISETGDNSPLHF. CDR3 bases: TGTGCCATCAGTGAGACAGGGGATAATTCACCCCTCCACTTT.

The chain employs TRBV19 and TRBJ1-2, with 8 bases matching TRBD1. The CDR3 is 18 residues long. V trimming: 2 bases; J trimming: 6 bases; junction bases outside the gene matches: 17. CDR1 is LNHDA and CDR2 is SQIVND in the germline V gene (reference sequence). The CDR3 sequence is CASSINSPRTGWKDGYTF. The CDR3 bases are TGTGCCAGTAGTATAAATTCCCCTCGGACAGGGTGGAAGGATGGCTACACCTTC.

A single count supports this clone. The rearrangement joins TRBV7-3 to TRBJ2-1, with D maybe TRBD2 (5 bases). There are 15 residues in the CDR3. CDR1 and CDR2 (germline): SGHTA, FQGTGA. V was cut by 5 bases and J by 1 base, with 12 bases left in between. CDR3 loop: CASSDTGGSYNEQFF. The CDR3 DNA reads as TGTGCCAGCAGCGATACTGGCGGGTCCTACAATGAGCAGTTCTTC. The variable domain in full, with the rest retrieved from reference TRBV7-3 and TRBJ2-1, is GAGVSQTPSNKVTEKGKYVELRCDPISGHTALYWYRQSLGQGPEFLIYFQGTGAADDSGLPNDRFFAVRPEGSVSTLKIQRTERGDSAVYLCASSDTGGSYNEQFFGPGTRLTVL.

The chain combines TRBV10-3 with TRBJ2-7; D gene ambiguous. Trimming left V 0 bases short and J 0 bases short, with 9 bases between. CDR1 and CDR2 (germline): ENHRY, SYGVKD. The CDR3 has 15 residues. The CDR3 DNA reads TGTGCCATCAGTGAGTCAAGCGCCGCCTCCTACGAGCAGTACTTC. Amino acids: CAISESSAASYEQYF.

This clone was counted once. The V gene is TRBV28, the J gene TRBJ1-5, with 9 bases identical to TRBD1. Germline V gives CDR1 MDHEN, CDR2 SYDVKM. The V gene end was trimmed by 2 bases and the J gene end by 5 bases; junction bases not matched to a gene: 7. This CDR3 comprises 16 residues. The CDR3: CASSLATGGNYQPQHF. CDR3 DNA: TGTGCCAGCAGTTTAGCGACAGGGGGTAACTATCAGCCCCAGCATTTT.

V gene TRBV30 combines with J gene TRBJ1-2, with D perhaps matching TRBD1 (5 bases). The ends were cut back, 2 bases at V and 8 bases at J, with 15 bases in the middle. The germline V gene has CDR1 GTSNPN and CDR2 SVGIG (reference sequence). The CDR3 length is 13 residues. The CDR3 reads CAWSWGGGDGYTF. CDR3 DNA sequence: TGTGCCTGGAGTTGGGGGGGTGGTGACGGCTACACCTTC.

This rearrangement joins TRBV2 to TRBJ2-1; maybe TRBD1 (6 bases). The V end was cut by 4 bases, the J end by 7 bases, with 14 bases between. Germline V gene sequence: CDR1 SNHLY, CDR2 FYNNEI. The CDR3 is 14 residues long. The CDR3 coding sequence is TGTGCCAGCAGTGTGGGCAGGGGTGGAAATGAGCAGTTCTTC. Its translation: CASSVGRGGNEQFF.

The genes are TRBV5-1 and TRBJ1-1; D ambiguous. With 0 bases removed from V and 5 bases from J, the gap between germline ends came to 11 bases. This CDR3 has 14 amino acids. Germline V lookup: CDR1 SGHRS, CDR2 YFSETQ. The CDR3 DNA sequence: TGCGCCAGCAGCTTGGGAGGGCGGGGAACTGAAGCTTTCTTT. Translating it yields CASSLGGRGTEAFF.

The chain carries TRBV4-3 and TRBJ2-3, with TRBD1 matching over 7 bases. With 0 bases clipped from V and 6 bases from J, the junction kept 9 bases outside the gene matches. Germline V CDR1 and CDR2: LGHNA, YSLEER. CDR3 size: 16 residues. The CDR3 loop reads CASSQDFPGGRDTQYF. The CDR3 DNA reads TGCGCCAGCAGCCAAGATTTTCCAGGGGGAAGGGATACGCAGTATTTT.